The clone carrying this T cell receptor beta chain occurred many times. This sample is part of a study of blood T cells in healthy people across ages. Germline V CDR1 and CDR2: MNHNY, SVGAGI (reference sequence). The CDR3 spans 17 residues. Germline trimming cut 0 bases from V and 1 base from J; bases unmatched to any gene: 6. Alongside a J-beta primer mix, a sample-barcoded 5' primer served in a second PCR lasting 7 to 11 cycles. TCRdb reprocessed the 5' RACE reads with MiXCR, giving one entry per CDR3 protein. Of some 1.5 million distinct CDR3 sequences detected, roughly 27% appear once; the ten largest clones hold more than 6%.

The sequenced sample consisted of blood. The V gene is TRBV6-6, the J gene TRBJ2-7; 10 nucleotides agree with TRBD2. This clonotype was sampled from a woman aged 25 to 39 in good health. The CDR3 is CASSYSRLAGVSYEQYF. In DNA, the CDR3 is TGTGCCAGCAGTTACTCTCGGCTAGCGGGAGTGTCCTACGAGCAGTACTTC.